The sequence of this T cell receptor beta chain was determined in a study of T cell changes during pregnancy in multiple sclerosis (dated by TCRdb to the late 2010s). A note on the overall study: In women with multiple sclerosis, the researchers looked at how the T cell repertoire shifted as pregnancy progressed.

Remarks on this clone: No antigen is known for it. Base qualities are not at hand, and no much larger clone is one base apart.

Preparation of the library involved the immunoSEQ multiplex PCR assay. The clones in this table, taken by TCRdb from immuneACCESS, are in-frame only. Not every clone is retained; where verified, under half of the shortfall comes from an unresolved V gene, and the cause of the rest is unknown. The sample table holds about 48,000 clones, of which 80% to 95% were seen once. 0.5% of the sample is taken by the ten largest. This sample comprised CD4+ T cells from peripheral blood mononuclear cells, obtained in the third trimester of pregnancy. This receptor was identified in a female donor with multiple sclerosis, enrolled in a pregnancy study.

The DNA sequence is TGCAGCGTGGCTGACAGAGAATTTAATGAAAAACTGTTTTTT. It codes for CSVADREFNEKLFF. The chain was built from TRBV29-1 and TRBJ1-4; TRBD1 might be the D gene, on 5 matching bases. CDR1 SQVTM and CDR2 ANQGSEA are derived from the germline V gene. V lost 6 bases and J lost 4 bases; the stretch between them is 15 bases long. There are 14 amino acids in the CDR3, from cysteine to phenylalanine inclusive. The entry retains the CDR3 DNA only, 42 bases that are in frame from base 1.